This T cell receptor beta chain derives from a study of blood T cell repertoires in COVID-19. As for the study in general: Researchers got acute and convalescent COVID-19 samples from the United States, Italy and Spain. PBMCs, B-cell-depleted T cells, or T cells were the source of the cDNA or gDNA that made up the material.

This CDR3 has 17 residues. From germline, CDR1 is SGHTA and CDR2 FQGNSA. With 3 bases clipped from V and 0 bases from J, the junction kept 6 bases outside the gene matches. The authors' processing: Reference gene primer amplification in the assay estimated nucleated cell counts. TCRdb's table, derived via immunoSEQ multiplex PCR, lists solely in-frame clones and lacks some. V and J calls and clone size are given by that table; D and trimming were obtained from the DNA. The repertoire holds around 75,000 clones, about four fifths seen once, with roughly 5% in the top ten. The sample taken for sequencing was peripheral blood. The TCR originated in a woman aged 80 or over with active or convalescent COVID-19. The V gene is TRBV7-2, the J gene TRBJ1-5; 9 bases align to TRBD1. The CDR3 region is CASSLSPGQGSNQPQHF. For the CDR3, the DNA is TGTGCCAGCAGCTTGTCCCCGGGACAGGGTAGCAATCAGCCCCAGCATTTT.